This T cell receptor beta chain comes out of a study of cytomegalovirus exposure and HLA in healthy donors. The PCR had 60 Vbeta and 13 Jbeta primers. The method was immunoSEQ multiplex PCR; TCRdb's version includes in-frame clones alone and lacks a portion of them. The sample consists of about 280,000 clones, roughly 90% of them appearing once. Broader study findings: An analysis done earlier found most TCR beta V segments productive about 90% or about 30% of the time. Later on, an analysis showed TCR association rates differing by HLA locus, with DRB1 the most and HLA-C the fewest.

The CDR3 contains 14 residues. V was trimmed by 0 bases and J by 3 bases, leaving 8 bases between them. Germline V gene sequence: CDR1 MGHRA, CDR2 YSYEKL. This clone has only a few counts. The antigen remains unidentified. This TCR came from a woman younger than 35 in good health and CMV-seronegative. The chain uses TRBV4-1 and TRBJ1-2; D gene ambiguous. Sequencing was done on a sample of PBMCs. The CDR3 region has the DNA TGCGCCAGCAGCCAAGAAGTCAGGCACTATGGCTACACCTTC. Encoded protein: CASSQEVRHYGYTF.